Reported below is one T cell receptor (beta chain). Germline CDR1 reads SGHRS; CDR2 reads YFSETQ. V gave up 7 bases and J gave up 0 bases, with 17 bases separating them. CDR3 size: 16 residues. These data belong to a study of blood T cell repertoires in COVID-19. About the study: Sites in the United States, Italy and Spain provided acute and convalescent COVID-19 samples.

Seattle's enrolled individuals joined amid active infection and were then monitored longitudinally. Per the authors' pipeline: The authors estimated nucleated cell counts from reference gene primer amplification. TCRdb's copy holds only in-frame clones and misses some; the assay was immunoSEQ multiplex PCR. V and J calls and clone size are given by that table; D and trimming were obtained from the DNA. This table has about 250,000 clones, about 84% appearing once. Input material: peripheral blood. This chain connects TRBV5-1 to TRBJ1-3, with no clear D. The receptor's source is a woman of 80 years or more with COVID-19, enrolled during active disease. CDR3 sequence (DNA): TGCGCCAGCGCGACCTCTCCAGGAGGCTCTGGAAACACCATATATTTT. The encoded protein is CASATSPGGSGNTIYF. Looking up the rest from reference TRBV5-1 and TRBJ1-3 gives the full variable domain: KAGVTQTPRYLIKTRGQQVTLSCSPISGHRSVSWYQQTPGQGLQFLFEYFSETQRNKGNFPGRFSGRQFSNSRSEMNVSTLELGDSALYLCASATSPGGSGNTIYFGEGSWLTVV.